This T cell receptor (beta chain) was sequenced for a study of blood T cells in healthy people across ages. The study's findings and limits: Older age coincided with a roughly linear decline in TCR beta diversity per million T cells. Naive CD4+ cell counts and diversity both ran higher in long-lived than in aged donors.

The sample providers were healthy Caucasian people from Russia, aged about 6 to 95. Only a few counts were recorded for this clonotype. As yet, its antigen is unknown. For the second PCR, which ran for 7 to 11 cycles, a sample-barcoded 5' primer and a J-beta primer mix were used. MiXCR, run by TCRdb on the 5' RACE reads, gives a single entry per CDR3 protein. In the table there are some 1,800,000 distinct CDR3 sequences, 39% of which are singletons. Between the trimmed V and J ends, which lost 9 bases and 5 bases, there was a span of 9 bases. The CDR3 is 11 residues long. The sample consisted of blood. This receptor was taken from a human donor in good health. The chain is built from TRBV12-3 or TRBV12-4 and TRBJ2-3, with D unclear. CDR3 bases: TGTGCCAGTACGATAGGAGATACGCAGTATTTT. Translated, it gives CASTIGDTQYF.